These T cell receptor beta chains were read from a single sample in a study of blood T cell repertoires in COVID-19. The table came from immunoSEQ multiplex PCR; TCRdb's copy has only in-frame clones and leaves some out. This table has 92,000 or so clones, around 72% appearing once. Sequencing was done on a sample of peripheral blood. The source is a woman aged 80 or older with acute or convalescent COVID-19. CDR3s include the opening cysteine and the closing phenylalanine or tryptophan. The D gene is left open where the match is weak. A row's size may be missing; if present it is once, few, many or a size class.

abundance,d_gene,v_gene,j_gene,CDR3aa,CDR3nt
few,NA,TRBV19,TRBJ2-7,CASGTGRPQYF,TGTGCCAGTGGAACCGGGAGACCCCAGTACTTC
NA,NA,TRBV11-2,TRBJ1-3,CASSLQGGSGNTIYF,TGTGCCAGCAGCTTACAGGGTGGGTCTGGAAACACCATATATTTT
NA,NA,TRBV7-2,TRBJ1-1,CASSSNRGTEAFF,TGTGCCAGCAGCTCCAATCGGGGCACTGAAGCTTTCTTT
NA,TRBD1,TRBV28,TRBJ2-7,CASTIAGGAGYEQYF,TGTGCCAGCACCATAGCAGGGGGCGCAGGCTACGAGCAGTACTTC
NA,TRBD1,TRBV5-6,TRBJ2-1,CASSSSDGTANFYNEQFF,TGTGCCAGCAGCTCCTCGGACGGGACAGCAAATTTTTACAATGAGCAGTTCTTC
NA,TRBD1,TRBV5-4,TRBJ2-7,CASSQRDRGDYEQYF,TGTGCCAGCAGCCAGCGGGACAGGGGTGACTACGAGCAGTACTTC
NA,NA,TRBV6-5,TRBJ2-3,CASNLRATDTQYF,TGTGCCAGCAACTTACGCGCGACAGATACGCAGTATTTT
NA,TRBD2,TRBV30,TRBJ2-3,CAWSPAGGFDDTQYF,TGTGCCTGGAGTCCTGCGGGGGGGTTCGACGATACGCAGTATTTT
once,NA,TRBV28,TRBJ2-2,CASSPGVGGDTGELFF,TGTGCCAGCAGTCCCGGGGTGGGGGGTGACACCGGGGAGCTGTTTTTT
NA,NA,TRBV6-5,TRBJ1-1,CASSPIGGHTEAFF,TGTGCCAGCAGCCCGATAGGGGGTCACACTGAAGCTTTCTTT
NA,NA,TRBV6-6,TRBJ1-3,CASTPDSGNTIYF,TGTGCCAGCACCCCAGACTCTGGAAACACCATATATTTT
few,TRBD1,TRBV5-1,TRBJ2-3,CASSLVGPLSGGRTDTQYF,TGCGCCAGCAGCTTGGTCGGCCCTCTTTCAGGGGGACGAACAGATACGCAGTATTTT
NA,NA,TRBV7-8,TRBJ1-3,CASSSLRRGGNTIYF,TGTGCCAGCAGCTCCTTGCGTCGGGGAGGAAACACCATATATTTT
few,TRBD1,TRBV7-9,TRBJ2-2,CASSLETGGTGELFF,TGTGCCAGCAGCTTAGAGACAGGGGGCACCGGGGAGCTGTTTTTT
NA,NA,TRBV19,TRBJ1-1,CASKKGENTEAFF,TGTGCCAGTAAAAAAGGGGAAAACACTGAAGCTTTCTTT
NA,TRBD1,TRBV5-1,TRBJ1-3,CASRQSTGGSTGNTIYF,TGCGCCAGCCGCCAATCGACAGGGGGCTCTACTGGAAACACCATATATTTT
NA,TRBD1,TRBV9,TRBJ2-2,CASSHRQGAVSTGELFF,TGTGCCAGCAGCCATAGACAGGGGGCGGTTAGCACCGGGGAGCTGTTTTTT
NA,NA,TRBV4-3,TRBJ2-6,CASSQEQGSGANVLTF,TGCGCCAGCAGCCAAGAGCAGGGCTCTGGGGCCAACGTCCTGACTTTC
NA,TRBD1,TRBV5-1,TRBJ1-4,CASRTDRGNEKLFF,TGCGCCAGCAGAACCGACAGGGGTAATGAAAAACTGTTTTTT
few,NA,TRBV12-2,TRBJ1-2,CASRSGQGDKYGYTF,TGTGCAAGTCGCTCCGGACAGGGAGACAAATATGGCTACACCTTC